These T cell receptor beta chains were read from a single sample in a study of OX40 agonist ivuxolimab in advanced cancers. Measured with immunoSEQ multiplex PCR; TCRdb has only the in-frame clones, and not every one. The data hold 3,100 or so clones, with about two thirds observed a single time. The sample here was CD4+ or CD8+ T cells sorted from blood, taken in a trial of the OX40 agonist ivuxolimab. The source of these receptors is an adult with an advanced solid tumor such as melanoma, head and neck, liver or kidney cancer. CDR3s include the opening cysteine and the closing phenylalanine or tryptophan. D genes are given only for firm matches. Clone size is shown for a subset of rows, as once, few, many or a class of expanded clone.

d_call: -
clone_size: -
j_call: TRBJ1-1
v_call: TRBV30
cdr3_nt: TGTGCCTGGAGCCCGGAAAACACTGAAGCTTTCTTT
cdr3_aa: CAWSPENTEAFF

d_call: -
clone_size: -
j_call: TRBJ2-2
v_call: TRBV7-3
cdr3_nt: TGTGCCAGCAGCTTAACGCCAGGAGCGGACGCGAACACCGGGGAGCTGTTTTTT
cdr3_aa: CASSLTPGADANTGELFF

d_call: -
clone_size: once
j_call: TRBJ2-7
v_call: TRBV14
cdr3_nt: TGTGCCAGCAGCCAAGACGTGCCGTACGAGCAGTACTTC
cdr3_aa: CASSQDVPYEQYF

d_call: -
clone_size: -
j_call: TRBJ2-3
v_call: TRBV27
cdr3_nt: TGTGCCACCGGAGCCCTAACGCAGTATTTT
cdr3_aa: CATGALTQYF

d_call: -
clone_size: -
j_call: TRBJ2-1
v_call: TRBV4-2
cdr3_nt: TGTGCCAGCAGCCAAGATCCCAGCAACAATGAGCAGTTCTTC
cdr3_aa: CASSQDPSNNEQFF

d_call: -
clone_size: large
j_call: TRBJ2-1
v_call: TRBV19
cdr3_nt: TGTGCCAGTAGGCGCCCGTCTGGTGAGCAGTTCTTC
cdr3_aa: CASRRPSGEQFF

d_call: -
clone_size: -
j_call: TRBJ1-5
v_call: TRBV15
cdr3_nt: TGTGCCACCAGCGGCGGGGGGGGGAATCAGCCCCAGCATTTT
cdr3_aa: CATSGGGGNQPQHF

d_call: -
clone_size: -
j_call: TRBJ2-7
v_call: TRBV5-1
cdr3_nt: TGCGCCAGCAGCCCTCCTATGGGTGAGTCCTACGAGCAGTACTTC
cdr3_aa: CASSPPMGESYEQYF

d_call: -
clone_size: -
j_call: TRBJ2-7
v_call: TRBV6-5
cdr3_nt: TGTGCCAGCAGCAAGACGACAGGAGACTACGAGCAGTACTTC
cdr3_aa: CASSKTTGDYEQYF

d_call: -
clone_size: -
j_call: TRBJ2-5
v_call: TRBV9
cdr3_nt: TGTGCCAGCAGCCCCCCGGCCAGCCAAGAGACCCAGTACTTC
cdr3_aa: CASSPPASQETQYF

d_call: TRBD1
clone_size: -
j_call: TRBJ1-1
v_call: TRBV29-1
cdr3_nt: TGCAGCGTTGGCGAAGGGGGCTTGGAAGCTTTCTTT
cdr3_aa: CSVGEGGLEAFF

d_call: TRBD2
clone_size: -
j_call: TRBJ2-3
v_call: TRBV15
cdr3_nt: TGTGCCACCAGCAGAGACGGACTAGCGGGGTCAGATACGCAGTATTTT
cdr3_aa: CATSRDGLAGSDTQYF

d_call: -
clone_size: -
j_call: TRBJ1-2
v_call: TRBV6-1
cdr3_nt: TGTGCCAGCAGTGAAGCGCTTTTCGGCTACACCTTC
cdr3_aa: CASSEALFGYTF

d_call: TRBD1
clone_size: -
j_call: TRBJ1-6
v_call: TRBV5-6
cdr3_nt: TGTGCCAGCAGCTGGAGGACAGGGATATCACCCCTCCACTTT
cdr3_aa: CASSWRTGISPLHF

d_call: TRBD2
clone_size: once
j_call: TRBJ2-1
v_call: TRBV28
cdr3_nt: TGTGCCAGCAGGCCACTAGCGGGAGGTTACAATGAGCAGTTCTTC
cdr3_aa: CASRPLAGGYNEQFF

d_call: -
clone_size: -
j_call: TRBJ1-1
v_call: TRBV7-2
cdr3_nt: TGTGCCAGCAGCTTAACAGGCCACGAAGCTTTCTTT
cdr3_aa: CASSLTGHEAFF

d_call: TRBD1
clone_size: -
j_call: TRBJ2-1
v_call: TRBV28
cdr3_nt: TGTGCCAGCAGCCAACTGGACAGGTACGGGGAAAATGAGCAGTTCTTC
cdr3_aa: CASSQLDRYGENEQFF

d_call: -
clone_size: few
j_call: TRBJ2-7
v_call: TRBV7-2
cdr3_nt: TGTGCCAGCAATCCAGCCACTTCCCCCTACGAGCAGTACTTC
cdr3_aa: CASNPATSPYEQYF

d_call: TRBD1
clone_size: -
j_call: TRBJ2-1
v_call: TRBV27
cdr3_nt: TGTGCCAGCAGTTTTGGCAGGGGGCTCGACAATGAGCAGTTCTTC
cdr3_aa: CASSFGRGLDNEQFF

d_call: -
clone_size: -
j_call: TRBJ2-3
v_call: TRBV2
cdr3_nt: TGTGCCCTACGGGGTCGGTCCGGGGATTACACAGATACGCAGTATTTT
cdr3_aa: CALRGRSGDYTDTQYF

d_call: TRBD2
clone_size: -
j_call: TRBJ2-3
v_call: TRBV2
cdr3_nt: TGTGCCAGCAGTCCGAGCGGGAGTTTCACAGATACGCAGTATTTT
cdr3_aa: CASSPSGSFTDTQYF

d_call: -
clone_size: -
j_call: TRBJ2-7
v_call: TRBV25-1
cdr3_nt: TGTGCCAGCAGTGAAGGCCCTGACGAGCAGTACTTC
cdr3_aa: CASSEGPDEQYF

d_call: TRBD1
clone_size: -
j_call: TRBJ2-7
v_call: TRBV29-1
cdr3_nt: TGCAGGTACCCGCGCCGGGACAGGGTCAACGAGCAGTACTTC
cdr3_aa: CRYPRRDRVNEQYF

d_call: TRBD2
clone_size: -
j_call: TRBJ2-7
v_call: TRBV7-6
cdr3_nt: TGTGCCAGCAGCGCCAGCGGGAGGGAGGAAGAGCAGTACTTC
cdr3_aa: CASSASGREEEQYF

d_call: TRBD1
clone_size: few
j_call: TRBJ1-3
v_call: TRBV7-4
cdr3_nt: TGTGCCAGCAGCTTGTGGGGACAGGGCTGTTGGAGAAACACCATATATTTT
cdr3_aa: CASSLWGQGCWRNTIYF

d_call: TRBD1
clone_size: -
j_call: TRBJ1-2
v_call: TRBV18
cdr3_nt: TGTGCCAGCTCACAGGGGGCGTTTGGCTACACCTTC
cdr3_aa: CASSQGAFGYTF

d_call: -
clone_size: -
j_call: TRBJ2-4
v_call: TRBV27
cdr3_nt: TGTGCCAGCAGTTCCTCCAAAAACATTCAGTACTTC
cdr3_aa: CASSSSKNIQYF

d_call: -
clone_size: large
j_call: TRBJ1-2
v_call: TRBV4-3
cdr3_nt: TGCGCCAGCAGCGGGGGGTTGGTCCGTGGCTACACCTTC
cdr3_aa: CASSGGLVRGYTF

d_call: TRBD2
clone_size: -
j_call: TRBJ2-3
v_call: TRBV19
cdr3_nt: TGTGCCAGTAGTATCCTGGGGGGGATATACAACACAGATACGCAGTATTTT
cdr3_aa: CASSILGGIYNTDTQYF

d_call: TRBD2
clone_size: -
j_call: TRBJ2-2
v_call: TRBV19
cdr3_nt: TGTGCCAGTAGTCTCGTGGCGGGGGGATACACCGGGGAGCTGTTTTTT
cdr3_aa: CASSLVAGGYTGELFF